The rows below give T cell receptor beta chains drawn from one sample of a study of molecular identifiers for immune sequencing clone quantification. TCRdb itself ran the PCR reads through MiXCR, one entry per CDR3 protein. The sample has about 100,000 distinct CDR3 sequences; under 40% are singletons. The sequenced sample consisted of naive CD8+ T cells from blood, with Jurkat cell RNA spiked in. These receptors all stem from a human donor in good health. Some libraries in this study had Jurkat cell RNA spiked in. CDR3s include the opening cysteine and the closing phenylalanine or tryptophan. D genes are given only for firm matches. Clone size is given for some rows only: seen once, a few or many times, or a class if the clone is expanded.

clone size	D gene	V gene	J gene	CDR3 protein	CDR3 DNA
NA	NA	TRBV7-8	TRBJ2-1	CASSIARTGPYLFF	TGTGCCAGCAGCATAGCGCGAACAGGGCCATACTTGTTCTTC
few	TRBD1	TRBV19	TRBJ2-7	CASSIARGQFYEQYF	TGTGCCAGTAGTATTGCGAGGGGGCAATTCTACGAGCAGTACTTC
NA	NA	TRBV6-2/TRBV6-3	TRBJ2-1	CASSYSSGDEPTNEQIF	TGTGCCAGCAGTTACTCGTCAGGGGACGAACCCACCAATGAGCAGATCTTC
many	NA	TRBV7-2	TRBJ1-3	CASSLNPGAGNTIYF	TGTGCCAGCAGCTTAAATCCGGGGGCCGGAAACACCATATATTTT
NA	NA	TRBV18	TRBJ2-1	CASSPVLEQFF	TGTGCCAGCTCACCCGTCCTCGAGCAGTTCTTC
few	NA	TRBV6-5	TRBJ2-7	CASRPQGYPYEQYF	TGTGCCAGCAGACCTCAAGGGTATCCCTACGAGCAGTACTTC
many	NA	TRBV13	TRBJ2-7	CASRSDRSSYEQYF	TGTGCCAGCAGGAGCGACAGGAGCTCCTACGAGCAGTACTTC
NA	NA	TRBV10-3	TRBJ2-2	CAISEPPDSTGELLF	TGTGCCATCAGTGAGCCGCCGGACAGCACCGGGGAGCTGTTATTT
NA	NA	TRBV5-1	TRBJ2-5	CASSLGGTEETQYF	TGCGCCAGCAGCTTGGGTGGGACTGAAGAGACCCAGTACTTC
NA	TRBD2	TRBV20-1	TRBJ2-1	CTASGTYNEQFF	TGCACTGCTAGCGGGACCTACAATGAGCAGTTCTTC
few	NA	TRBV13	TRBJ1-1	CASSPRQANTEAFF	TGTGCCAGCAGCCCGAGACAGGCAAACACTGAAGCTTTCTTT
NA	TRBD2	TRBV5-1	TRBJ2-7	CASSSFPSGRPTYEQYF	TGCGCCAGCAGCTCATTCCCCTCCGGGAGGCCTACCTACGAGCAGTACTTC
many	TRBD2	TRBV28	TRBJ2-5	CASRPLREGSTQETQYF	TGTGCCAGCAGACCCTTGCGGGAGGGTTCAACCCAAGAGACCCAGTACTTC
few	NA	TRBV7-2	TRBJ2-6	CASSRWVSGANVLTF	TGTGCCAGCAGCCGCTGGGTCTCTGGGGCCAACGTCCTGACTTTC
NA	NA	TRBV6-2/TRBV6-3	TRBJ2-2	CASSLASNTGELFF	TGTGCCAGCAGCTTAGCCTCCAACACCGGGGAGCTGTTTTTT
NA	NA	TRBV27	TRBJ2-7	CASSYRDLINEQYF	TGTGCCAGCAGTTACAGGGACCTCATCAACGAGCAGTACTTC
few	NA	TRBV27	TRBJ2-7	CASSSTPQGMGEQYF	TGTGCCAGCAGTTCCACACCCCAGGGGATGGGGGAGCAGTACTTC
many	TRBD1	TRBV29-1	TRBJ1-1	CSVERDSYTEAFF	TGCAGCGTTGAACGGGACAGTTACACTGAAGCTTTCTTT
NA	TRBD2	TRBV10-3	TRBJ2-7	CAISNGLGEDEQYF	TGTGCCATCAGTAACGGACTAGGAGAAGACGAGCAGTACTTC
many	TRBD2	TRBV7-3	TRBJ2-3	CASSPGTSGTDTQYF	TGTGCCAGCAGCCCGGGGACTAGCGGCACAGATACGCAGTATTTT
NA	NA	TRBV6-2/TRBV6-3	TRBJ1-5	CASCYVGGGINQPQHF	TGTGCCAGCTGTTACGTTGGGGGAGGTATCAATCAGCCCCAGCATTTT
NA	TRBD2	TRBV11-2	TRBJ2-5	CASSLGTSGQETQYF	TGTGCCAGCAGCTTAGGGACTAGCGGGCAAGAGACCCAGTACTTC
many	NA	TRBV6-5	TRBJ2-7	CASSLASATWEQYF	TGTGCCAGCAGTTTAGCTAGCGCCACCTGGGAGCAGTACTTC
many	NA	TRBV4-3	TRBJ2-1	CASSQEGRLLAEQFF	TGCGCCAGCAGCCAAGAGGGTCGTTTGTTAGCTGAGCAGTTCTTC
many	NA	TRBV2	TRBJ1-2	CASRPAGRANYGYTF	TGTGCCAGCAGACCCGCGGGCAGAGCGAACTATGGCTACACCTTC
few	NA	TRBV6-5	TRBJ1-6	CASSYSRIADSPLHF	TGTGCCAGCAGTTACTCGAGAATTGCGGACTCACCCCTCCACTTT
NA	NA	TRBV20-1	TRBJ1-4	CSAGEVIEEEKLFF	TGCAGTGCTGGAGAGGTGATAGAGGAAGAAAAACTGTTTTTT
few	NA	TRBV12-3/TRBV12-4	TRBJ2-2	CASSQSLAAGELFF	TGTGCCAGCAGCCAATCACTAGCAGCCGGGGAGCTGTTTTTT
NA	NA	TRBV29-1	TRBJ2-7	CSVWSGDVYEQYF	TGCAGCGTTTGGTCAGGGGATGTCTACGAGCAGTACTTC
NA	TRBD2	TRBV7-9	TRBJ2-3	CASSSRLAASTDTQYF	TGTGCCAGCAGCTCCCGACTAGCGGCTAGCACAGATACGCAGTATTTT
few	TRBD2	TRBV4-3	TRBJ2-3	CASSQDRRTLAVTDTQYF	TGCGCCAGCAGCCAAGATCGGCGGACTCTAGCGGTCACAGATACGCAGTATTTT
once	TRBD1	TRBV29-1	TRBJ1-1	CCVVVQGAPSSEAFF	TGCTGCGTTGTAGTACAGGGGGCGCCGAGCTCTGAAGCTTTCTTT
NA	TRBD1	TRBV20-1	TRBJ1-1	CSASGTGHTEAFF	TGCAGTGCTAGCGGGACAGGGCACACTGAAGCTTTCTTT
many	TRBD2	TRBV20-1	TRBJ2-3	CSASALAGVLSTQYF	TGCAGTGCTAGCGCACTAGCGGGAGTCTTGAGTACGCAGTATTTT
few	TRBD2	TRBV28	TRBJ2-7	CASSLFGGSYYEQYF	TGTGCCAGCAGTTTATTTGGCGGGAGCTACTACGAGCAGTACTTC
few	NA	TRBV6-4	TRBJ2-2	CASSPSNTFTGELFF	TGTGCCAGCAGTCCGTCTAACACGTTCACCGGGGAGCTGTTTTTT
NA	TRBD2	TRBV28	TRBJ2-1	CASSPGLGGVWEQFF	TGTGCCAGCAGTCCGGGACTAGGTGGTGTGTGGGAGCAGTTCTTC
NA	TRBD1	TRBV11-1	TRBJ2-1	CASPRDGTALFEQFF	TGTGCCAGCCCCAGAGACGGGACAGCTTTGTTTGAGCAGTTCTTC
NA	NA	TRBV12-3/TRBV12-4	TRBJ1-1	CASSVQGFFAEAFF	TGTGCCAGCAGTGTACAAGGGTTTTTCGCTGAAGCTTTCTTT
many	TRBD1	TRBV2	TRBJ1-2	CASLPRQGGFGYTF	TGTGCCAGCTTGCCTAGACAGGGAGGGTTCGGCTACACCTTC
few	TRBD1	TRBV4-3	TRBJ2-1	CASSQDVRGGIYNEQFF	TGCGCCAGCAGCCAAGATGTTCGAGGGGGCATTTACAATGAGCAGTTCTTC